These 32 T cell receptor beta chains came from one sample sequenced in a study of blood T cell repertoires in COVID-19. Method: immunoSEQ multiplex PCR; TCRdb's copy keeps in-frame clones and lacks some. The sample has around 200,000 clones; 87% are singletons. The sample consisted of PBMCs or T cells enriched from blood (not recorded which). The receptors shown here come from a man in his late teens or twenties with acute COVID-19.

Points on this clone: The same CDR3 also results from other DNA sequences found in this sample. The V gene is TRBV19, the J gene TRBJ1-1; D is uncertain. Germline CDR1 and CDR2: LNHDA and SQIVND (reference sequence). The ends were cut back, 3 bases at V and 1 base at J, with 6 bases in the middle. CDR3 length equals 13 residues. CDR3 residues: CASSIGGNTEAFF. As DNA, the CDR3 is TGTGCCAGTAGTATCGGTGGGAACACTGAAGCTTTCTTT.

The chain recombines TRBV7-2 with TRBJ2-1; TRBD2 matches 13 bases. Germline V gene lookup returns CDR1 SGHTA and CDR2 FQGNSA. V dropped 3 bases and J dropped 12; count of bases not matched to a gene: 5. This CDR3 has 14 amino acids. The CDR3 bases are TGTGCCAGCAGCTTGGGACTAGCGGGAACTTTGCAGTTCTTC. Amino acid sequence: CASSLGLAGTLQFF.

This clone was seen once. The gene calls are TRBV10-2 and TRBJ1-4; possibly TRBD1 for D (5 bases). The CDR3 sequence is 15 residues long. V lost 0 bases to trimming and J lost 7 bases, with 12 bases between them. Germline CDR1 is WSHSY and CDR2 is SAAADI. The chain's CDR3 is CASSESGPRGEKLFF. In DNA form, the CDR3 reads TGCGCCAGCAGTGAGTCGGGTCCAAGGGGTGAAAAACTGTTTTTT.

This chain joins TRBV27 and TRBJ1-2; possible D gene TRBD1, 6 bases. V lost 6 bases and J lost 3, with 17 bases in between. The CDR3 consists of 15 residues. The germline V gene has CDR1 MNHEY and CDR2 SMNVEV (reference sequence). This CDR3 is CASRGQGREYYGYTF. CDR3 coding DNA: TGTGCCAGCAGGGGGCAGGGGCGCGAGTACTATGGCTACACCTTC.

The chain recombines TRBV4-1 with TRBJ2-3, with TRBD2 identical over 14 bases. The CDR3 has 16 residues. Germline CDR1 and CDR2: MGHRA and YSYEKL. Germline trimming cut 3 bases from V and 4 bases from J; bases unmatched to any gene: 3. The CDR3 region has the DNA TGCGCCAGCAGCCAGGGGACTAGCGGGAGCGCAGATACGCAGTATTTT. This codes for CASSQGTSGSADTQYF.

The CDR3 loop is CASGLELYNEQFF. Written as DNA, the CDR3 is TGTGCCAGTGGACTAGAACTCTACAATGAGCAGTTCTTC. V usage is TRBV12-3 or TRBV12-4 and J usage is TRBJ2-1, with 7 nucleotides matching TRBD2. CDR3 size: 13 residues. The V gene end was trimmed by 9 bases and the J gene end by 3 bases; junction bases not matched to a gene: 5.

The genes are TRBV2 and TRBJ2-1; the match to TRBD2 covers 11 bases. Germline V gives CDR1 SNHLY, CDR2 FYNNEI. This CDR3 region has 15 residues. V was pared by 3 bases and J by 6 bases, with 4 bases of the junction left unmatched. This chain's CDR3 is CASSDSGTSGNEQFF. The CDR3 region has the DNA TGTGCCAGCAGTGATTCCGGGACTAGCGGCAATGAGCAGTTCTTC.

The sample holds a few counts of this clone. The genes are TRBV7-8 and TRBJ2-1, with TRBD2 matching over 8 bases. Germline V gene sequence: CDR1 SGHVS, CDR2 FQNEAQ. J was trimmed by 2 bases and V by 5 bases; bases with no gene match: 5. CDR3 size: 15 residues. CDR3 nucleotide sequence: TGTGCCAGCAGCAACCGACTAGCGACCTACAATGAGCAGTTCTTC. Translating it yields CASSNRLATYNEQFF. Full variable domain (outside the CDR3, taken from reference TRBV7-8 and TRBJ2-1): GAGVSQSPRYKVAKRGQDVALRCDPISGHVSLFWYQQALGQGPEFLTYFQNEAQLDKSGLPSDRFFAERPEGSVSTLKIQRTQQEDSAVYLCASSNRLATYNEQFFGPGTRLTVL.

This clone was observed once. This rearrangement joins TRBV5-6 to TRBJ1-1; TRBD1 agrees at 7 bases. CDR1 and CDR2 (germline): SGHDT, YYEEEE. This CDR3 has 14 residues. Losses at the gene ends were 4 bases for V and 1 base for J; bases not matched to a gene: 4. DNA of the CDR3: TGTGCCAGCAGCCCCTGGACAGGGAACACTGAAGCTTTCTTT. Encoded protein: CASSPWTGNTEAFF.

The J gene is TRBJ2-1, the V gene TRBV5-4; possible D gene TRBD2, 5 bases. The CDR3 runs to 17 residues. Germline assignment: CDR1 SGHNT and CDR2 YYREEE (reference sequence). Trimming removed 2 bases from V and 0 bases from J, with 15 bases in between. The chain's CDR3 is CASSFYFADSSYNEQFF. In DNA, the CDR3 is TGTGCCAGCAGCTTTTACTTCGCGGACTCCTCCTACAATGAGCAGTTCTTC.

The chain uses TRBV24-1 and TRBJ2-1; 8 bases match TRBD1. This CDR3 spans 13 amino acids. V lost 9 bases and J lost 3; bases outside the gene matches: 3. CDR1 and CDR2 (germline): KGHDR, SFDVKD. The CDR3 loop is CATGTGDYNEQFF. CDR3 nucleotide sequence: TGTGCCACCGGGACAGGTGACTACAATGAGCAGTTCTTC.

The V call is TRBV5-1, the J call TRBJ1-4; 8 bases are a match to TRBD1. This CDR3 is 17 amino acids long. Germline CDR1 is SGHRS and CDR2 is YFSETQ. Germline trimming cut 0 bases from V and 5 bases from J; bases unmatched to any gene: 9. For the CDR3, the DNA is TGCGCCAGCAGCTTGGATCCGGCAGGGGGCAAAAATGAAAAACTGTTTTTT. Protein: CASSLDPAGGKNEKLFF.

The rearrangement uses TRBV6-5 and TRBJ1-1; tentatively, D is TRBD1 (5 bases). Germline V lookup: CDR1 MNHEY, CDR2 SVGAGI. The V end was cut by 2 bases, the J end by 0 bases, with 10 bases between. The CDR3 length is 15 residues. CDR3 sequence: CASSYAAGLNTEAFF. For the CDR3, the DNA is TGTGCCAGCAGTTACGCCGCAGGGTTGAACACTGAAGCTTTCTTT.

The V and J genes are TRBV5-1 and TRBJ2-5, with unresolved D. Germline CDR1 SGHRS, CDR2 YFSETQ. The CDR3 covers 15 residues. V was shortened by 0 bases and J by 0 bases, with 9 bases between the two germline ends. CDR3 region: CASSLESSYQETQYF. CDR3 in DNA: TGCGCCAGCAGCTTGGAGTCTAGTTACCAAGAGACCCAGTACTTC. Looking up the rest from reference TRBV5-1 and TRBJ2-5 gives the full variable domain: KAGVTQTPRYLIKTRGQQVTLSCSPISGHRSVSWYQQTPGQGLQFLFEYFSETQRNKGNFPGRFSGRQFSNSRSEMNVSTLELGDSALYLCASSLESSYQETQYFGPGTRLLVL.

The V call is TRBV28, the J call TRBJ1-5; a possible D gene is TRBD1 (6 bases). This CDR3 is 13 amino acids long. Germline assignment: CDR1 MDHEN and CDR2 SYDVKM. With 7 bases removed from V and 4 bases from J, the gap between germline ends came to 11 bases. CDR3 sequence reads: CASMRQANQPQHF. In nucleotides, the CDR3 is TGTGCCAGCATGAGACAGGCTAATCAGCCCCAGCATTTT.

The chain links TRBV3-1 (or the pseudogene TRBV3-2) to TRBJ2-1; 8 bases are shared with TRBD2. CDR1 is LGHDT, CDR2 YNNKEL, per germline (reference sequence). Germline trimming cut 2 bases from V and 8 bases from J; bases unmatched to any gene: 8. This CDR3 is 15 amino acids long. The CDR3 loop reads CASSQRGRPSYEQFF. The CDR3 DNA reads as TGTGCCAGCAGCCAACGCGGGAGGCCGAGTTATGAGCAGTTCTTC.

The rearrangement uses TRBV27 and TRBJ2-4; D perhaps matches TRBD2 (6 bases). Deletions cut 2 bases from V and 7 bases from J, with 15 bases between. This CDR3 is built from 15 residues. The germline CDR1 and CDR2 sequences are MNHEY and SMNVEV (reference sequence). CDR3 in amino acids: CASSLRLPGGNIQYF. CDR3 nucleotides: TGTGCCAGCAGTTTACGACTCCCCGGAGGGAACATTCAGTACTTC.

This clone was counted once. DNA for the CDR3: TGTGCCAGCAGCCAAGATGTGTTCAGTCCTAATGAAAAACTGTTTTTT. Translating gives CASSQDVFSPNEKLFF. J is TRBJ1-4 and V is TRBV3-1 (or the pseudogene TRBV3-2); D gene ambiguous. Trimming pared 0 bases from V and 3 bases from J, leaving 11 bases between. Germline assignment: CDR1 LGHDT and CDR2 YNNKEL (reference sequence). The CDR3 loop spans 16 amino acids.

This clone was seen more than once but under ten times. The V and J genes are TRBV19 and TRBJ2-1, with 7 bases that match TRBD2. The V gene end was trimmed by 4 bases and the J gene end by 3 bases; junction bases not matched to a gene: 6. The V gene's germline CDR1 is LNHDA and CDR2 SQIVND (reference sequence). The CDR3 is 15 amino acids. Here the CDR3 DNA reads TGTGCCAGTAGTACCCTAGCGGAAGACTACAATGAGCAGTTCTTC. Its protein product is CASSTLAEDYNEQFF.

This rearrangement joins TRBV4-2 to TRBJ2-7; 8 nucleotides agree with TRBD1. With 4 bases clipped from V and 5 bases from J, the junction kept 13 bases outside the gene matches. This CDR3 spans 16 amino acids. CDR1 is LGHNA and CDR2 is YNFKEQ in the germline V gene. The CDR3 DNA reads TGTGCCAGCAGCCGAGCTGTTTACAGGGGGGTCCACGAGCAGTACTTC. Its protein is CASSRAVYRGVHEQYF.

The chain links TRBV28 to TRBJ1-6; D not certain. The V and J ends lost 3 bases and 6 bases respectively, with 12 bases between them. The V gene's germline CDR1 is MDHEN and CDR2 SYDVKM. The CDR3 runs to 15 residues. This CDR3 reads CASSLKYRGNSPLHF. CDR3 coding DNA: TGTGCCAGCAGTTTGAAATACCGGGGTAATTCACCCCTCCACTTT.

The chain joins TRBV28 to TRBJ2-2; 7 bases are shared with TRBD2. V was clipped by 6 bases and J by 7 bases; unmatched bases: 5. The CDR3 runs 13 residues. CDR1 is MDHEN and CDR2 is SYDVKM in the germline V gene. The CDR3 loop reads CASRGGLVGELFF. The CDR3 DNA follows: TGTGCCAGCAGGGGAGGGTTGGTCGGGGAGCTGTTTTTT.

V is TRBV5-1 and J is TRBJ2-6, with TRBD1 as a possible D gene (6 bases). V lost 4 bases and J 1 base, leaving 12 bases between the germline ends. Per the germline V gene, CDR1 is SGHRS and CDR2 is YFSETQ. CDR3 length: 16 amino acids. CDR3 sequence reads: CASSLRGKSGANVLTF. CDR3 sequence (DNA): TGCGCCAGCAGCCTGAGGGGGAAGTCTGGGGCCAACGTCCTGACTTTC.

This chain connects TRBV9 to TRBJ2-3; no clear D gene. The CDR3 runs to 14 residues. Germline-derived CDR1 and CDR2 are SGDLS and YYNGEE. V lost 0 bases and J 5 bases, leaving 10 bases between the germline ends. Here the CDR3 DNA reads TGTGCCAGCAGCGTAGGCTCGAGTGGAGATACGCAGTATTTT. This translates into CASSVGSSGDTQYF.

The rearrangement uses TRBV6-2 or TRBV6-3 and TRBJ2-7; 9 nucleotides agree with TRBD2. The CDR3 is 14 amino acids. The V gene end was trimmed by 5 bases and the J gene end by 3 bases; junction bases not matched to a gene: 5. The V gene's germline CDR1 is MNHEY and CDR2 SVGEGT. The CDR3 loop reads CASSPGLALYEQYF. CDR3 DNA sequence: TGTGCCAGCAGTCCGGGACTAGCTCTCTACGAGCAGTACTTC.

J is TRBJ2-2 and V is TRBV29-1; 7 nucleotides match TRBD1. V lost 3 bases, J lost 4 bases, and 8 bases stayed unmatched. Germline-derived CDR1 and CDR2 are SQVTM and ANQGSEA. CDR3 length: 15 residues. Written as DNA, the CDR3 is TGCAGCGTTGATGGGGATACAGGGGTCACCGGGGAGCTGTTTTTT. Translating it yields CSVDGDTGVTGELFF.

This clone was picked up one time. This chain connects TRBV11-2 to TRBJ2-1; D is perhaps TRBD2 (6 bases). Trimming took off 2 bases at V and 4 bases at J, with 15 bases between the two ends. The CDR3 runs 16 residues. Per the germline V gene, CDR1 is SGHAT and CDR2 is FQNNGV. CDR3 loop: CASSLSLLARYNEQFF. The DNA for the CDR3 is TGTGCCAGCAGCTTATCTCTTCTAGCGAGATACAATGAGCAGTTCTTC.

The chain combines TRBV6-5 with TRBJ1-4, with D perhaps matching TRBD1 (5 bases). The CDR3 spans 16 residues. The germline V gene has CDR1 MNHEY and CDR2 SVGAGI. The V end was cut by 0 bases, the J end by 8 bases, with 16 bases between. Here the CDR3 DNA reads TGTGCCAGCAGTTACTCCACCGCTGGGGCTCGGGAAAAACTGTTTTTT. This sequence encodes CASSYSTAGAREKLFF.

J is TRBJ2-7 and V is TRBV7-8, with a weak D call TRBD1 (6 bases). Germline V gene data show CDR1 as SGHVS and CDR2 as FQNEAQ. Trimming shortened V by 1 base and J by 2 bases, and 15 bases separated the two germline ends. The CDR3 length is 16 residues. DNA for the CDR3: TGTGCCAGCAGCTTAGACATAGGGGGACCTACCTACGAGCAGTACTTC. It translates to CASSLDIGGPTYEQYF.

This clone was detected only a few times. The V call is TRBV4-2, the J call TRBJ1-4, with a tentative D call TRBD1 (5 bases). Trimming shortened V by 0 bases and J by 0 bases, and 8 bases separated the two germline ends. The germline CDR1 and CDR2 sequences are LGHNA and YNFKEQ. This CDR3 comprises 16 residues. The CDR3 nucleotides read TGTGCCAGCAGCCAAGATACGACAGCAACTAATGAAAAACTGTTTTTT. This translates into CASSQDTTATNEKLFF.

The chain joins TRBV4-1 to TRBJ1-6; 9 bases line up with TRBD1. This CDR3 has 15 residues. From germline, CDR1 is MGHRA and CDR2 YSYEKL. V lost 4 bases, J lost 5 bases, and 3 bases stayed unmatched. The CDR3 nucleotides are TGCGCCAGCAGCCGCGGGACAGGGAATAATTCACCCCTCCACTTT. Protein sequence: CASSRGTGNNSPLHF.

This clone was seen more than once but under ten times. The chain combines TRBV6-5 with TRBJ1-5; 10 positions match TRBD1. V was pared by 6 bases and J by 5 bases, with 4 bases of the junction left unmatched. Germline CDR1 MNHEY, CDR2 SVGAGI. This CDR3 has 14 residues. CDR3 residues: CASRPGQGYQPQHF. The CDR3 DNA follows: TGTGCCAGCAGGCCGGGACAGGGGTATCAGCCCCAGCATTTT.